A single sample is the source of the 16 T cell receptor beta chains below, sequenced in a study of Ad26.COV2.S vaccination and SARS-CoV-2 variants. As to treatment: some 19 received Ad26.COV2.S at low or high dose, single or two shots; five or six received placebo; per-sample allocation not given. Day 63 after the first injection of vaccine or placebo was the sampling time. The data were produced by immunoSEQ multiplex PCR, yet TCRdb's version contains in-frame clones alone and is incomplete. Here the sample spans about 440,000 clones, about nine tenths being singletons. The input for sequencing was peripheral blood, taken in a trial of Ad26.COV2.S vaccine versus placebo. The receptors derive from a person aged 18-60 years who received the Ad26.COV2.S COVID-19 vaccine or a placebo.

This rearrangement joins TRBV27 to TRBJ2-1, with 9 nucleotides matching TRBD1. Trimming cost V 6 bases and J 6 bases; bases outside gene matches: 6. There are 14 residues in the CDR3. The V gene's germline CDR1 is MNHEY and CDR2 SMNVEV (reference sequence). The CDR3, as DNA: TGTGCCAGCAGCCTCCGGGACAGGGTCAATGAGCAGTTCTTC. This sequence encodes CASSLRDRVNEQFF.

The rearrangement joins TRBV5-5 to TRBJ2-5; the D is unclear. V dropped 4 bases and J dropped 1 base, with 8 bases sitting between them. CDR3 length equals 13 residues. Germline CDR1 reads SGHKS; CDR2 reads YYEKEE (reference sequence). The CDR3 bases are TGTGCCAGCAGCCCCCTAGGCCAAGAGACCCAGTACTTC. This translates into CASSPLGQETQYF.

This chain connects TRBV7-2 to TRBJ2-7, with D maybe TRBD2 (6 bases). V was pared by 1 base and J by 9 bases, with 13 bases between. The CDR3 sequence is 13 residues long. Germline V gene sequence: CDR1 SGHTA, CDR2 FQGNSA. This chain's CDR3 is CASSLETRSVQYF. CDR3 DNA sequence: TGTGCCAGCAGCTTAGAGACTAGATCGGTGCAGTACTTC.

The chain recombines TRBV6-2 or TRBV6-3 with TRBJ2-3, with D tentatively TRBD2 (6 bases). The CDR3 loop spans 12 amino acids. Germline CDR1 MNHEY, CDR2 SVGEGT. Trimming took off 6 bases at V and 9 bases at J, with 13 bases between the two ends. The DNA for the CDR3 is TGTGCCAGCAGCCCCAGTGGGAGGACGCAGTATTTT. Protein product: CASSPSGRTQYF.

V gene TRBV18 combines with J gene TRBJ2-7, with D possibly matching TRBD1 (5 bases). The CDR3 is 12 amino acids. The ends were cut back, 4 bases at V and 4 bases at J, with 8 bases in the middle. Germline assignment: CDR1 KGHSH and CDR2 LQKENI. The CDR3 bases are TGTGCCAGCTCACTCAGGGATTACGAGCAGTACTTC. This sequence encodes CASSLRDYEQYF.

V and J are TRBV7-9 and TRBJ2-1, with D perhaps matching TRBD2 (6 bases). This CDR3 has 16 amino acids. The germline V gene encodes CDR1 SEHNR and CDR2 FQNEAQ (reference sequence). Trimming left V 3 bases short and J 2 bases short, with 14 bases between. The CDR3: CASSLSDGRPYNEQFF. The CDR3 region has the DNA TGTGCCAGCAGCTTGAGTGACGGGAGACCCTACAATGAGCAGTTCTTC. The full variable domain, completed using reference TRBV7-9 and TRBJ2-1, is DTGVSQNPRHKITKRGQNVTFRCDPISEHNRLYWYRQTLGQGPEFLTYFQNEAQLEKSRLLSDRFSAERPKGSFSTLEIQRTEQGDSAMYLCASSLSDGRPYNEQFFGPGTRLTVL.

The rearrangement joins TRBV7-8 to TRBJ2-3; D unresolved. CDR3 length equals 14 residues. Between the trimmed V and J ends, which lost 2 bases and 6 bases, there was a span of 12 bases. Germline CDR1 reads SGHVS; CDR2 reads FQNEAQ. The CDR3 loop is CASSLKGLGDTQYF. CDR3 nucleotide sequence: TGTGCCAGCAGCTTAAAGGGTCTTGGGGATACGCAGTATTTT.

This clone was observed a few times. The CDR3 reads CASSRGVSDTQYF. CDR3 bases: TGTGCCAGCAGCCGGGGCGTTTCAGATACGCAGTATTTT. The genes are TRBV5-4 and TRBJ2-3; the D call may be TRBD1 or TRBD2 (5 bases each). The CDR3 is 13 residues long. Germline V gives CDR1 SGHNT, CDR2 YYREEE (reference sequence). V was shortened by 4 bases and J by 4 bases, with 10 bases between the two germline ends.

This clone was seen a single time. The gene calls are TRBV5-1 and TRBJ1-1; 11 nucleotides match TRBD1. The CDR3 loop spans 13 amino acids. Unmatched junction bases numbered 6, after V lost 4 bases and J lost 10 bases. CDR1 is SGHRS and CDR2 is YFSETQ in the germline V gene. The CDR3 region is CASSEGTGGRAFF. CDR3 bases: TGCGCCAGCAGCGAAGGGACAGGGGGTCGAGCTTTCTTT.

This sequence joins TRBV7-3 and TRBJ1-1, with 9 positions matching TRBD1. The CDR3 runs to 17 residues. The germline V gene has CDR1 SGHTA and CDR2 FQGTGA. Trimming removed 3 bases from V and 5 bases from J; junction bases left unmatched: 13. CDR3 residues: CASSLRGTGQGYTEAFF. The CDR3 DNA sequence: TGTGCCAGCAGCTTGCGAGGGACGGGACAGGGCTATACTGAAGCTTTCTTT.

The chain links TRBV28 to TRBJ1-1; D unresolved. Trimming shortened V by 5 bases and J by 4 bases, and 8 bases separated the two germline ends. Germline V lookup: CDR1 MDHEN, CDR2 SYDVKM. This CDR3 contains 12 residues. The DNA for the CDR3 is TGTGCCAGCAGTCTGGTGGGCACTGAAGCTTTCTTT. Translating it yields CASSLVGTEAFF.

The V call is TRBV5-6, the J call TRBJ2-7; 9 nucleotides agree with TRBD2. The V gene end was trimmed by 4 bases and the J gene end by 3 bases; junction bases not matched to a gene: 8. There are 15 residues in the CDR3. The germline CDR1 and CDR2 sequences are SGHDT and YYEEEE. The CDR3 DNA sequence: TGTGCCAGCAGCCGAGGCCTAGCGGGACACTACGAGCAGTACTTC. Its protein is CASSRGLAGHYEQYF.

The CDR3 nucleotides read TGTGCCAGCAGCTCCGGGACAGGGACAGATACGCAGTATTTT. Its translation: CASSSGTGTDTQYF. The genes are TRBV7-3 and TRBJ2-3; 9 nucleotides agree with TRBD1. CDR3 length equals 14 residues. The V gene's germline CDR1 is SGHTA and CDR2 FQGTGA. V shed 4 bases and J 3 bases; nucleotides not matched to a gene: 2.

This rearrangement joins TRBV7-9 to TRBJ2-1; TRBD2 agrees at 9 bases. Per germline, CDR1 SEHNR and CDR2 FQNEAQ (reference sequence). With V trimmed by 7 bases and J by 5 bases, 6 bases remained unmatched. The CDR3 loop spans 14 amino acids. DNA for the CDR3: TGTGCCAGCAACCTAGCGGGGCTTAACAATGAGCAGTTCTTC. Protein sequence: CASNLAGLNNEQFF.

The chain recombines TRBV2 with TRBJ2-7; 9 positions agree with TRBD2. V shed 1 base and J 5 bases; nucleotides not matched to a gene: 6. The CDR3 loop spans 15 amino acids. The germline gives CDR1 SNHLY, CDR2 FYNNEI. The CDR3 spells CASSEEGSGSDEQYF. DNA of the CDR3: TGTGCCAGCAGTGAAGAAGGTAGCGGGAGCGACGAGCAGTACTTC.

The CDR3 region has the DNA TGCGCCAGCAGCTTGGAGAGCCAGGGGGGATATGGGAATTCACCCCTCCACTTT. Translation gives CASSLESQGGYGNSPLHF. The chain couples TRBV5-1 to TRBJ1-6, with 7 bases that match TRBD1. The CDR3 sequence is 18 residues long. Trimming at V came to 0 bases and at J to 7 bases, leaving 13 bases not matched to a gene. The germline V gene has CDR1 SGHRS and CDR2 YFSETQ. The complete variable domain, with remaining parts taken from reference TRBV5-1 and TRBJ1-6, reads KAGVTQTPRYLIKTRGQQVTLSCSPISGHRSVSWYQQTPGQGLQFLFEYFSETQRNKGNFPGRFSGRQFSNSRSEMNVSTLELGDSALYLCASSLESQGGYGNSPLHFGNGTRLTVT.